This T cell receptor beta chain was documented in a study of blood T cell repertoires in COVID-19 (dated by TCRdb to about 2020). Concerning the study at large: The collaborator samples originated in the United States, Italy and Spain and spanned the acute and convalescent phases of COVID-19. The material from the prospective study consisted of cDNA or gDNA derived from T cells, B-cell-depleted T cells, or PBMCs. Deeply sampled blood TCRbeta repertoires from subjects exposed to, actively infected with, or recovered from COVID-19 were included in the dataset. The repertoires were released in a freely available public database intended as a resource for research on the immune response to SARS-CoV-2. Samples came from the ongoing ImmuneRACE study (first 160 participants) plus 1,254 subjects from 6 global collaborators. Sample metadata almost always included a de-identified subject ID, COVID-19 status, age in years and sex. HLA class I and class II types, where available, came from metadata supplied by the sample provider rather than from assay-based typing. On the study overall, not on this receptor specifically: How much clinical and demographic metadata was included differed by source and by participant, and the metadata was provided uncurated.

In Seattle, one collaborating source enrolled patients while the infection was active and tracked those patients longitudinally over the course of disease. Whole blood was collected in K2EDTA tubes by collaborating institutions according to the institutions' own protocols. For TCRbeta analysis, collaborator samples were shipped as frozen whole blood, as isolated PBMCs, or as DNA extracted from either sample type. The immunoSEQ Assay, a bias-controlled multiplex PCR, was used to amplify TCRbeta CDR3 regions from genomic DNA. From the authors' description of their analysis: The number of nucleated cells in each sample was estimated from the amplification of reference gene primers within the assay. To quantify the absolute abundance of each unique TCRbeta CDR3 rearrangement, sequence reads were collapsed and filtered. For each sample, productive Simpson clonality was calculated as the square root of Simpson's diversity index across productive rearrangements. TCRdb took this table from immuneACCESS and kept in-frame rearrangements with V and J called. Such tables lack part of the clones; where checked against another copy, unresolved V genes explain under half of the gap, and the rest is unexplained. D and trimming were read from the DNA, whereas the V and J calls and clone size are those reported in that table. In this sample the table shows about 99,000 clones, about 91% of which occur a single time. The ten largest clones represent around 2% of the sample.

Concerning this clone: Its antigen has not been determined. No per-base quality is available; no much larger clone lies one base away.

The source of this sequence is a man between 50 and 59 years old with COVID-19, enrolled during active disease. The material sequenced was peripheral blood.

The nucleotide sequence is given as TGCGCCAGCAGCTTGGGACAGCCAACTAATGAAAAACTGTTTTTT. It translates as CASSLGQPTNEKLFF. The sequence links TRBV5-1 to TRBJ1-4, and possibly TRBD1, on 5 matching bases. CDR1 and CDR2, per the germline V gene, are SGHRS and YFSETQ. Trimming takes 0 bases from V and 0 bases from J, and the germline ends sit 6 bases apart. The CDR3 runs 15 residues from the cysteine to the phenylalanine. CDR3 DNA is the only sequence kept; it has 45 bases, read in frame from the first base.